This T cell receptor (beta chain) derives from a study of cytomegalovirus exposure and HLA in healthy donors. There are 15 residues in the CDR3. Germline assignment: CDR1 GTSNPN and CDR2 SVGIG (reference sequence). V was trimmed by 0 bases and J by 0 bases, leaving 9 bases between them. In the PCR, 60 Vbeta and 13 Jbeta primers were used. Using immunoSEQ multiplex PCR, the repertoire was profiled, and TCRdb retains in-frame clones only, with some absent. The data hold approximately 180,000 clones, with roughly 80% observed a single time. The chain couples TRBV30 to TRBJ1-3, with D uncertain. The sequenced material came from PBMCs. The clonotype originates from a young woman in good health and CMV-seronegative. The CDR3 DNA reads TGTGCCTGGAGTGTACGGGGTAGCTCTGGAAACACCATATATTTT. Its protein product is CAWSVRGSSGNTIYF.